Listed below are T cell receptor beta chains from one sample, sequenced in a study of cytomegalovirus exposure and HLA in healthy donors. The data were produced by immunoSEQ multiplex PCR, yet TCRdb's version contains in-frame clones alone and is incomplete. The sample lists 250,000 to 400,000 clones; roughly nine tenths were seen once. Sequences were obtained from PBMCs. These TCRs come from a young woman in good health and CMV-seropositive. Both conserved end residues are part of each CDR3. A D gene is named only where the DNA matches it firmly. Not every row has a clone size; where given, it reads once, few, many or a size class.

V gene	J gene	D gene	clone size	CDR3 protein	CDR3 DNA
TRBV5-1	TRBJ1-5	TRBD1	once	CASSLTGDSNQPQHF	TGCGCCAGCAGCTTGACAGGGGATAGCAATCAGCCCCAGCATTTT
TRBV27	TRBJ2-7	NA	NA	CASSLAGISYEQYF	TGTGCCAGCAGTTTAGCAGGGATCTCCTACGAGCAGTACTTC
TRBV6-4	TRBJ1-6	NA	NA	CASIYPPRGSPLHF	TGTGCCAGCATATACCCTCCAAGGGGTTCACCCCTCCACTTT
TRBV5-4	TRBJ2-2	NA	NA	CASSLYRPSVDTGELFF	TGTGCCAGCAGCTTGTACCGCCCTAGCGTTGACACCGGGGAGCTGTTTTTT
TRBV11-2	TRBJ2-7	NA	NA	CASSLTGSSYEQYF	TGTGCCAGCAGCTTAACGGGCTCCTCCTACGAGCAGTACTTC
TRBV15	TRBJ2-6	NA	NA	CATSDRGSGANVLTF	TGTGCCACCAGTGATAGGGGGTCGGGGGCCAACGTCCTGACTTTC
TRBV27	TRBJ1-2	NA	few	CASSFGGDYGYTF	TGTGCCAGCAGTTTCGGGGGGGACTATGGCTACACCTTC
TRBV6-5	TRBJ2-1	NA	NA	CASSYSATSYYNEQFF	TGTGCCAGCAGTTACTCGGCTACCAGTTATTACAATGAGCAGTTCTTC
TRBV6-5	TRBJ1-2	NA	NA	CASQRKAGYGYTF	TGTGCCAGCCAGCGGAAGGCGGGCTATGGCTACACCTTC
TRBV29-1	TRBJ1-5	NA	NA	CSVARGEDQPQHF	TGCAGCGTTGCCCGGGGAGAGGATCAGCCCCAGCATTTT
TRBV14	TRBJ2-4	NA	NA	CASSQGVSSENIQYF	TGTGCCAGCAGCCAAGGGGTCTCTTCGGAAAACATTCAGTACTTC
TRBV5-4	TRBJ2-1	NA	once	CASSFGSGFGNEQFF	TGTGCCAGCAGCTTTGGCTCAGGTTTTGGCAATGAGCAGTTCTTC
TRBV9	TRBJ2-7	NA	NA	CASSVGRTNYEQYF	TGTGCCAGCAGCGTAGGTAGGACTAACTACGAGCAGTACTTC
TRBV7-6	TRBJ2-7	TRBD2	NA	CASSPSAGVPDYEQYF	TGTGCCAGCAGCCCTTCGGCGGGAGTGCCCGACTACGAGCAGTACTTC
TRBV18	TRBJ1-2	NA	NA	CASLGLDYGYTF	TGTGCCAGCCTCGGACTGGACTATGGCTACACCTTC
TRBV6-6	TRBJ2-7	NA	NA	CASSRDSTYEQYF	TGTGCCAGCAGCCGCGACAGTACCTACGAGCAGTACTTC
TRBV7-8	TRBJ2-3	NA	NA	CASSLEGVHGGSTDTQYF	TGTGCCAGCAGCTTAGAGGGGGTCCACGGAGGTAGCACAGATACGCAGTATTTT
TRBV4-3	TRBJ1-5	NA	NA	CASSQEAGASNQPQHF	TGCGCCAGCAGCCAAGAGGCAGGAGCTAGCAATCAGCCCCAGCATTTT
TRBV29-1	TRBJ2-1	TRBD2	NA	CSVSRTSGDEQFF	TGCAGCGTTTCCAGGACTAGCGGCGATGAGCAGTTCTTC
TRBV5-1	TRBJ1-3	NA	NA	CASSLDRLSGNTIYF	TGCGCCAGCAGCTTGGACAGGCTCTCTGGAAACACCATATATTTT
TRBV13	TRBJ2-1	TRBD2	NA	CASSLAEYNEQFF	TGTGCCAGCTCACTAGCGGAGTACAATGAGCAGTTCTTC
TRBV7-9	TRBJ2-3	TRBD2	NA	CASSFPLSGTSGGADTQYF	TGTGCCAGCAGCTTCCCTCTCTCCGGGACTAGCGGGGGGGCAGATACGCAGTATTTT
TRBV27	TRBJ2-7	NA	NA	CASARGGESVYEQYF	TGTGCCAGCGCCCGGGGCGGGGAATCCGTCTACGAGCAGTACTTC
TRBV7-9	TRBJ2-7	TRBD1	NA	CASSLAPTGTGNEQYF	TGTGCCAGCAGCTTAGCGCCGACCGGGACAGGGAACGAGCAGTACTTC